This T cell receptor beta chain originates from a study of identical twins. Study observations and caveats: Alpha sequences that were out-of-frame and twin-shared showed an excess of low generation probability. Zero-insertion results could be subject to partial confounding by invariant MAIT and iNKT cells.

In this sample, this clonotype turned up many times. What it binds is unknown. TCRdb fed the 5' RACE reads into MiXCR, producing one record per CDR3 protein. This table has some 630,000 distinct CDR3 sequences, under 8.5% appearing once. V lost 6 bases and J 8 bases, leaving 19 bases between the germline ends. CDR3 size: 14 residues. This sample also belongs to another study, concerning yellow fever vaccine responses in identical twins.

V is TRBV12-3 or TRBV12-4 and J is TRBJ1-1, with a weak D call TRBD1 (5 bases). The TCR comes from a woman aged 18-29 years in good health. The source material was PBMCs. CDR3 sequence: CASSLVDGGMEAFF. As DNA, the CDR3 is TGTGCCAGCAGCCTCGTTGATGGGGGGATGGAAGCTTTCTTT.